Listed below are T cell receptor beta chains from one sample, sequenced in a study of T-cell memory formation after mild COVID-19. TCRdb re-called the 5' RACE reads through MiXCR, storing one row per CDR3 protein. Of approximately 410,000 distinct CDR3 sequences listed, 20% to 30% are singletons. Sequencing used PBMCs or a T cell subset sorted from them (not recorded which). These receptors were taken from an adult woman who had mild COVID-19 (a few samples of this study predate the infection). Cell type and time point are not known. CDR3s include the opening cysteine and the closing phenylalanine or tryptophan. The order of the fields is clone size, D gene, V gene, J gene, CDR3 protein, CDR3 DNA. D genes are given only for firm matches. A clone size is listed for some rows: how often the clone was seen (once, few, many), or a class if it is expanded.

abundance: few
d_gene: -
v_gene: TRBV27
j_gene: TRBJ2-3
CDR3aa: CASLSGVTQYF
CDR3nt: TGTGCCAGCCTGTCAGGGGTTACGCAGTATTTT

abundance: -
d_gene: TRBD2
v_gene: TRBV13
j_gene: TRBJ2-1
CDR3aa: CASSLGLAGQDNEQFF
CDR3nt: TGTGCCAGCAGCTTAGGGCTAGCGGGGCAGGACAATGAGCAGTTCTTC

abundance: -
d_gene: -
v_gene: TRBV12-3/TRBV12-4
j_gene: TRBJ2-1
CDR3aa: CASRPSGGGSYNEQFF
CDR3nt: TGTGCCAGCAGACCCTCCGGGGGTGGGTCCTACAATGAGCAGTTCTTC

abundance: -
d_gene: -
v_gene: TRBV7-6
j_gene: TRBJ2-7
CDR3aa: CASSPETDYEQYF
CDR3nt: TGTGCCAGCAGCCCCGAGACGGACTACGAGCAGTACTTC

abundance: few
d_gene: -
v_gene: TRBV20-1
j_gene: TRBJ2-5
CDR3aa: CSAASYSGTDETQYF
CDR3nt: TGCAGTGCTGCTTCTTACTCCGGGACTGATGAGACCCAGTACTTC

abundance: many
d_gene: TRBD1
v_gene: TRBV15
j_gene: TRBJ2-7
CDR3aa: CATSRNRDRGSEQYF
CDR3nt: TGTGCCACCAGCAGGAACCGGGACAGGGGGAGCGAGCAGTACTTC

abundance: -
d_gene: TRBD1
v_gene: TRBV10-3
j_gene: TRBJ1-1
CDR3aa: CAISERGGVTGTTEAFF
CDR3nt: TGTGCCATCAGTGAAAGGGGAGGCGTGACAGGGACCACTGAAGCTTTCTTT

abundance: few
d_gene: -
v_gene: TRBV12-3/TRBV12-4
j_gene: TRBJ2-7
CDR3aa: CASSPQGRSYEQYF
CDR3nt: TGTGCCAGCAGTCCGCAGGGGAGGTCCTACGAGCAGTACTTC

abundance: few
d_gene: -
v_gene: TRBV27
j_gene: TRBJ2-7
CDR3aa: CASSLRDSRHYEQYF
CDR3nt: TGTGCCAGCAGTCTCCGGGACTCCCGCCACTACGAGCAGTACTTC

abundance: -
d_gene: TRBD1
v_gene: TRBV7-9
j_gene: TRBJ1-5
CDR3aa: CASSLSTGHQPQHF
CDR3nt: TGTGCCAGCAGCTTATCGACAGGGCATCAGCCCCAGCATTTT

abundance: -
d_gene: -
v_gene: TRBV7-6
j_gene: TRBJ2-1
CDR3aa: CASSLATTEVYNEQFF
CDR3nt: TGTGCCAGCAGCTTAGCGACTACCGAAGTGTACAATGAGCAGTTCTTC

abundance: few
d_gene: -
v_gene: TRBV19
j_gene: TRBJ1-2
CDR3aa: CASSTQAGSDNYGYTF
CDR3nt: TGTGCCAGTAGTACCCAGGCGGGGTCGGATAACTATGGCTACACCTTC

abundance: few
d_gene: TRBD2
v_gene: TRBV24-1
j_gene: TRBJ2-2
CDR3aa: CATSVSGGNTGELFF
CDR3nt: TGTGCCACCAGTGTAAGCGGGGGGAACACCGGGGAGCTGTTTTTT

abundance: -
d_gene: -
v_gene: TRBV20-1
j_gene: TRBJ1-5
CDR3aa: CSAPTGGRSQPQHF
CDR3nt: TGCAGTGCACCCACGGGGGGGCGTAGTCAGCCCCAGCATTTT

abundance: -
d_gene: -
v_gene: TRBV6-1
j_gene: TRBJ2-7
CDR3aa: CASSEIEISYEQYF
CDR3nt: TGTGCCAGCAGTGAAATTGAAATCTCCTACGAGCAGTACTTC

abundance: few
d_gene: -
v_gene: TRBV7-9
j_gene: TRBJ2-7
CDR3aa: CASTPPSAGDEQYF
CDR3nt: TGTGCCAGCACCCCCCCTAGTGCGGGTGACGAGCAGTACTTC

abundance: -
d_gene: -
v_gene: TRBV7-8
j_gene: TRBJ2-3
CDR3aa: CASSPNRFNRDTQYF
CDR3nt: TGTGCCAGCAGCCCCAACCGGTTTAACCGCGATACGCAGTATTTT

abundance: -
d_gene: -
v_gene: TRBV24-1
j_gene: TRBJ2-5
CDR3aa: CATSAGGRPKETQYF
CDR3nt: TGTGCCACCAGTGCCGGGGGCCGCCCCAAAGAGACCCAGTACTTC

abundance: -
d_gene: -
v_gene: TRBV12-3/TRBV12-4
j_gene: TRBJ2-3
CDR3aa: CASSRPVVGYTDTQYF
CDR3nt: TGTGCCAGCAGTCGCCCCGTGGTAGGGTACACAGATACGCAGTATTTT

abundance: -
d_gene: TRBD2
v_gene: TRBV6-2/TRBV6-3
j_gene: TRBJ2-7
CDR3aa: CASSYSLAGGLDSYEQYF
CDR3nt: TGTGCCAGCAGTTACTCTCTAGCGGGAGGGCTCGACTCCTACGAGCAGTACTTC

abundance: -
d_gene: TRBD1
v_gene: TRBV29-1
j_gene: TRBJ2-5
CDR3aa: CSVAPGTGAEETQYF
CDR3nt: TGCAGCGTTGCCCCCGGGACAGGGGCAGAAGAGACCCAGTACTTC

abundance: few
d_gene: -
v_gene: TRBV25-1
j_gene: TRBJ1-1
CDR3aa: CASSQGWTEAFF
CDR3nt: TGTGCCAGCTCACAGGGTTGGACTGAAGCTTTCTTT

abundance: few
d_gene: -
v_gene: TRBV5-6
j_gene: TRBJ2-7
CDR3aa: CASSLEIGPNYEQYF
CDR3nt: TGTGCCAGCAGCTTGGAAATAGGGCCGAACTACGAGCAGTACTTC

abundance: -
d_gene: -
v_gene: TRBV4-1
j_gene: TRBJ2-1
CDR3aa: CASSHLVSGWDEQFF
CDR3nt: TGCGCCAGCAGCCATCTGGTATCAGGGTGGGATGAGCAGTTCTTC

abundance: -
d_gene: TRBD2
v_gene: TRBV6-4
j_gene: TRBJ2-3
CDR3aa: CASRPSGGTTDTQYF
CDR3nt: TGTGCCAGCAGGCCGAGCGGGGGGACCACAGATACGCAGTATTTT

abundance: -
d_gene: TRBD1
v_gene: TRBV4-3
j_gene: TRBJ2-1
CDR3aa: CASSQEGGTGIEQFF
CDR3nt: TGCGCCAGCAGCCAAGAGGGGGGGACAGGGATTGAGCAGTTCTTC

abundance: few
d_gene: TRBD1
v_gene: TRBV20-1
j_gene: TRBJ1-5
CDR3aa: CSARGSGEQGVATVQPQHF
CDR3nt: TGCAGTGCTAGAGGGAGTGGGGAACAGGGGGTGGCCACTGTTCAGCCCCAGCATTTT

abundance: -
d_gene: TRBD2
v_gene: TRBV6-5
j_gene: TRBJ2-7
CDR3aa: CASDGEREDEQYF
CDR3nt: TGTGCCAGCGATGGAGAGCGGGAAGACGAGCAGTACTTC

abundance: -
d_gene: TRBD1
v_gene: TRBV3-1
j_gene: TRBJ1-1
CDR3aa: CASSQEWDRGDEAFF
CDR3nt: TGTGCCAGCAGCCAAGAGTGGGACAGGGGGGATGAAGCTTTCTTT

abundance: few
d_gene: TRBD1
v_gene: TRBV14
j_gene: TRBJ2-7
CDR3aa: CASSPRDRVIYEQYF
CDR3nt: TGTGCCAGCAGCCCCCGGGACAGGGTAATCTACGAGCAGTACTTC

abundance: few
d_gene: -
v_gene: TRBV4-1
j_gene: TRBJ1-5
CDR3aa: CASSYAQVAGQPQHF
CDR3nt: TGCGCCAGCAGCTATGCTCAGGTAGCGGGACAGCCCCAGCATTTT

abundance: -
d_gene: TRBD2
v_gene: TRBV11-3
j_gene: TRBJ2-1
CDR3aa: CASSPRTSGAYNEQFF
CDR3nt: TGTGCCAGCAGTCCCAGGACTAGCGGAGCCTACAATGAGCAGTTCTTC

abundance: once
d_gene: -
v_gene: TRBV6-5
j_gene: TRBJ2-1
CDR3aa: CASSYSLWHLENNEQFF
CDR3nt: TGTGCCAGCAGTTACTCGTTATGGCACCTAGAGAACAATGAGCAGTTCTTC

abundance: few
d_gene: -
v_gene: TRBV30
j_gene: TRBJ1-1
CDR3aa: CAWRTDRTLTEAFF
CDR3nt: TGTGCCTGGAGGACCGACAGGACTCTTACTGAAGCTTTCTTT

abundance: -
d_gene: TRBD1
v_gene: TRBV7-2
j_gene: TRBJ2-7
CDR3aa: CASRHEGAHEQYF
CDR3nt: TGTGCCAGCAGGCACGAGGGGGCCCACGAGCAGTACTTC

abundance: -
d_gene: -
v_gene: TRBV7-3
j_gene: TRBJ2-2
CDR3aa: CASSSPSSGELFF
CDR3nt: TGTGCCAGCAGCTCCCCTAGTAGTGGGGAGCTGTTTTTT

abundance: few
d_gene: TRBD2
v_gene: TRBV29-1
j_gene: TRBJ2-2
CDR3aa: CSVEVLGSSGKKLTGELFF
CDR3nt: TGCAGCGTTGAGGTTTTGGGGTCTAGCGGGAAGAAATTGACCGGGGAGCTGTTTTTT

abundance: once
d_gene: -
v_gene: TRBV4-1
j_gene: TRBJ1-2
CDR3aa: CASSQEGAGDYYGYTF
CDR3nt: TGCGCCAGCAGCCAAGAAGGTGCAGGGGATTACTATGGCTACACCTTC

abundance: once
d_gene: -
v_gene: TRBV9
j_gene: TRBJ2-6
CDR3aa: CASSSRSGANVLTF
CDR3nt: TGTGCCAGCAGCTCCCGGTCTGGGGCCAACGTCCTGACTTTC

abundance: -
d_gene: -
v_gene: TRBV20-1
j_gene: TRBJ1-1
CDR3aa: CSARPYPGTRHTEAFF
CDR3nt: TGCAGTGCTAGACCCTACCCCGGGACAAGACACACTGAAGCTTTCTTT

abundance: -
d_gene: TRBD1
v_gene: TRBV12-3/TRBV12-4
j_gene: TRBJ2-1
CDR3aa: CASTEPGQGHNEQFF
CDR3nt: TGTGCCAGCACCGAACCGGGACAGGGACACAATGAGCAGTTCTTC

abundance: -
d_gene: TRBD1
v_gene: TRBV29-1
j_gene: TRBJ2-7
CDR3aa: CSVVRQGSYEQYF
CDR3nt: TGCAGCGTTGTAAGACAGGGCTCCTACGAGCAGTACTTC

abundance: -
d_gene: TRBD1
v_gene: TRBV2
j_gene: TRBJ2-3
CDR3aa: CASIRDRDTDTQYF
CDR3nt: TGTGCCAGCATCCGGGACAGGGACACAGATACGCAGTATTTT

abundance: few
d_gene: TRBD2
v_gene: TRBV29-1
j_gene: TRBJ2-3
CDR3aa: CSVSGGSSSTDTQYF
CDR3nt: TGCAGCGTAAGCGGGGGATCCTCTAGCACAGATACGCAGTATTTT

abundance: once
d_gene: -
v_gene: TRBV12-3/TRBV12-4
j_gene: TRBJ1-6
CDR3aa: CASSFLVNSPLHF
CDR3nt: TGTGCCAGCAGTTTTTTGGTTAATTCACCCCTCCACTTT

abundance: -
d_gene: -
v_gene: TRBV25-1
j_gene: TRBJ2-1
CDR3aa: CASVRYNEQFF
CDR3nt: TGTGCCAGCGTTAGGTACAATGAGCAGTTCTTC

abundance: few
d_gene: -
v_gene: TRBV27
j_gene: TRBJ1-2
CDR3aa: CASSSAGAGGYTF
CDR3nt: TGTGCCAGCAGTTCCGCAGGGGCGGGGGGCTACACCTTC

abundance: -
d_gene: -
v_gene: TRBV12-3/TRBV12-4
j_gene: TRBJ2-7
CDR3aa: CASSSRRGREVAIRSYEQYF
CDR3nt: TGTGCCAGCAGTTCGAGGAGGGGGCGTGAGGTAGCGATACGATCCTACGAGCAGTACTTC

abundance: -
d_gene: -
v_gene: TRBV5-1
j_gene: TRBJ1-2
CDR3aa: CASSVTESYGYTF
CDR3nt: TGCGCCAGCAGCGTTACAGAGTCCTATGGCTACACCTTC

abundance: -
d_gene: -
v_gene: TRBV20-1
j_gene: TRBJ2-3
CDR3aa: CSARDQWRQYTDTQYF
CDR3nt: TGCAGTGCTAGAGATCAATGGAGACAGTACACAGATACGCAGTATTTT

abundance: few
d_gene: TRBD1
v_gene: TRBV20-1
j_gene: TRBJ1-1
CDR3aa: CSARGDRRTEAFF
CDR3nt: TGCAGTGCTAGAGGGGACAGGAGAACTGAAGCTTTCTTT

abundance: -
d_gene: -
v_gene: TRBV25-1
j_gene: TRBJ1-1
CDR3aa: CASSGHGTGTEAFF
CDR3nt: TGTGCCAGCAGTGGTCACGGGACGGGCACTGAAGCTTTCTTT

abundance: few
d_gene: TRBD2
v_gene: TRBV25-1
j_gene: TRBJ2-7
CDR3aa: CASSETGGYEQYF
CDR3nt: TGTGCCAGCAGTGAAACGGGGGGCTACGAGCAGTACTTC

abundance: -
d_gene: -
v_gene: TRBV29-1
j_gene: TRBJ2-1
CDR3aa: CSVPTDQGSPNEQFF
CDR3nt: TGCAGCGTTCCCACGGATCAGGGGAGCCCCAATGAGCAGTTCTTC

abundance: -
d_gene: TRBD2
v_gene: TRBV9
j_gene: TRBJ2-1
CDR3aa: CASSITGTSGDREQFF
CDR3nt: TGTGCCAGCAGCATCACCGGGACTAGCGGGGATCGGGAGCAGTTCTTC

abundance: -
d_gene: TRBD1
v_gene: TRBV19
j_gene: TRBJ2-7
CDR3aa: CASSIVQGTYEQYF
CDR3nt: TGTGCCAGTAGTATAGTACAGGGGACGTACGAGCAGTACTTC

abundance: few
d_gene: -
v_gene: TRBV6-6
j_gene: TRBJ1-1
CDR3aa: CASSNDRNTEAFF
CDR3nt: TGTGCCAGCAGTAATGACAGGAACACTGAAGCTTTCTTT

abundance: -
d_gene: -
v_gene: TRBV5-1
j_gene: TRBJ2-3
CDR3aa: CASSLETPSTDTQYF
CDR3nt: TGCGCCAGCAGCTTGGAAACACCTAGCACAGATACGCAGTATTTT

abundance: few
d_gene: -
v_gene: TRBV7-2
j_gene: TRBJ2-5
CDR3aa: CASSLWASLETQYF
CDR3nt: TGTGCCAGCAGCTTATGGGCCAGCTTAGAGACCCAGTACTTC